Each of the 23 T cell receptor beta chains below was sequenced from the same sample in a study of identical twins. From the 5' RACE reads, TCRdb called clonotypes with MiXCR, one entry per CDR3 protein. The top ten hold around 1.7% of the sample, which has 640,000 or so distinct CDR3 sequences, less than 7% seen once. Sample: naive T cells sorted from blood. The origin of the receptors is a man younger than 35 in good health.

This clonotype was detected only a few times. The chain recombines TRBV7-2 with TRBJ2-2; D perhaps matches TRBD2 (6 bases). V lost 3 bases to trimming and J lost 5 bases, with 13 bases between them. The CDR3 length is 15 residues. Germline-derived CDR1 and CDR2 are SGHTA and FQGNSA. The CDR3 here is CASSLTRSKTGELFF. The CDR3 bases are TGTGCCAGCAGCTTGACTAGAAGTAAAACCGGGGAGCTGTTTTTT.

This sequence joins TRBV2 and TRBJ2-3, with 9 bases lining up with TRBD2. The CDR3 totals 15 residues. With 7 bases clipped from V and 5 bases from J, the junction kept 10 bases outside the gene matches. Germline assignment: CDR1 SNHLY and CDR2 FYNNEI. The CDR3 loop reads CASMGFGGREDTQYF. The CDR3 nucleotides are TGTGCCAGCATGGGGTTCGGCGGGAGGGAAGATACGCAGTATTTT. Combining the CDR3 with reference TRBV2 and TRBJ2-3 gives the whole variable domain EPEVTQTPSHQVTQMGQEVILRCVPISNHLYFYWYRQILGQKVEFLVSFYNNEISEKSEIFDDQFSVERPDGSNFTLKIRSTKLEDSAMYFCASMGFGGREDTQYFGPGTRLTVL.

The CDR3 sequence is CASSLRSASGNTGELFF. CDR3 in DNA: TGCGCCAGCAGCTTGCGGTCCGCTAGCGGGAACACCGGGGAGCTGTTTTTT. V gene TRBV5-1 combines with J gene TRBJ2-2; 7 bases are shared with TRBD2. This CDR3 has 17 amino acids. Germline V CDR1 and CDR2: SGHRS, YFSETQ. Unmatched junction bases numbered 7, after V lost 1 base and J lost 1 base.

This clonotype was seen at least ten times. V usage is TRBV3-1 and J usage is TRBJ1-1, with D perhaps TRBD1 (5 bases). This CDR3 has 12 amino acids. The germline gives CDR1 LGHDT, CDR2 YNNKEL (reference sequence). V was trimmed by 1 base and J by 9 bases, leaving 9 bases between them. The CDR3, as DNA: TGTGCCAGCAGCCAAGTCGGGGCCCAAGCTTTCTTT. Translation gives CASSQVGAQAFF.

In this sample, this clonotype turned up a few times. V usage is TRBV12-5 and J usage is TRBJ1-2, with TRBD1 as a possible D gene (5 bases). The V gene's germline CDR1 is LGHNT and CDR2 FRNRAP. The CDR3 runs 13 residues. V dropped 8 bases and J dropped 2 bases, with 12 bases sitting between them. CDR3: CASQGPLNYGYTF. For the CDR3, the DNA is TGTGCTAGTCAGGGCCCCCTGAACTATGGCTACACCTTC.

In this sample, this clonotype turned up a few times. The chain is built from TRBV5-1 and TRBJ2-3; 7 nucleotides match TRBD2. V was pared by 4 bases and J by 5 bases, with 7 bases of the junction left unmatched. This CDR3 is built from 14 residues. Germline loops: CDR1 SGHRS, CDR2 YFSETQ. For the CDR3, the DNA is TGCGCCAGCAGCCAGGCGGGGAGGGAAGATACGCAGTATTTT. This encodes CASSQAGREDTQYF.

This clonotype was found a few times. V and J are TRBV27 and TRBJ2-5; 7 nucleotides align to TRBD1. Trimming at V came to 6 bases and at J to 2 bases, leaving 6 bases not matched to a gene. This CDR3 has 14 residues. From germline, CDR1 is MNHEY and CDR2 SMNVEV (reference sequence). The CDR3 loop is CASRRTGPQETQYF. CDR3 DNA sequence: TGTGCCAGCAGGCGGACAGGACCTCAAGAGACCCAGTACTTC.

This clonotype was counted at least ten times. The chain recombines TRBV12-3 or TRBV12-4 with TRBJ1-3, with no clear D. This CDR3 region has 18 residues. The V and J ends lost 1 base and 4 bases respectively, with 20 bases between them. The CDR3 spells CASSLGLVVSATGNTIYF. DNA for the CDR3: TGTGCCAGCAGTTTAGGCCTTGTTGTCAGTGCTACAGGAAACACCATATATTTT.

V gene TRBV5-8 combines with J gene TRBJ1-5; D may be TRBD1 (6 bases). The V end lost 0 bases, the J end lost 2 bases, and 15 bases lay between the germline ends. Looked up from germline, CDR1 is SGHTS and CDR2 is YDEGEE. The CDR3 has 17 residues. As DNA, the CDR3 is TGTGCCAGCAGCTTGGATGGGCCACAGGGTGGCAATCAGCCCCAGCATTTT. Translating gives CASSLDGPQGGNQPQHF.

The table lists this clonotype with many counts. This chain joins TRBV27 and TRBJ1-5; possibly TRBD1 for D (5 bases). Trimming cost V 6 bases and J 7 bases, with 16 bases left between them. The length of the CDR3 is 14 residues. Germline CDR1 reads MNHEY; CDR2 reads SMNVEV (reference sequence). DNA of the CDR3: TGTGCCAGCAGCTCATCTCATAGGGGACAGCCCCAGCATTTT. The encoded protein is CASSSSHRGQPQHF.

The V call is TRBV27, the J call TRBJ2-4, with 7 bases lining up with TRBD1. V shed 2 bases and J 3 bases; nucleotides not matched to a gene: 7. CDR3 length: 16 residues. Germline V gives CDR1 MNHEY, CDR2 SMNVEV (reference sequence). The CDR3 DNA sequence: TGTGCCAGCAGTTTAAGGGGGCCGTTTGTCAAAAACATTCAGTACTTC. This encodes CASSLRGPFVKNIQYF.

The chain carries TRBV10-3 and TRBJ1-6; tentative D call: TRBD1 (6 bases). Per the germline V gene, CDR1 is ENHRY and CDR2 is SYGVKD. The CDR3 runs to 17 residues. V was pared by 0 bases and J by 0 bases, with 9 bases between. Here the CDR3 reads CAISESKGGSYNSPLHF. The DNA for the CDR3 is TGTGCCATCAGTGAGTCGAAAGGGGGCTCCTATAATTCACCCCTCCACTTT.

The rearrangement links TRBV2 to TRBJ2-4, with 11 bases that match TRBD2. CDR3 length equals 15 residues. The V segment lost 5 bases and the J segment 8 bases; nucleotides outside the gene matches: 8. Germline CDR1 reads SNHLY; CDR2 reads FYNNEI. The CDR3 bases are TGTGCCAGCAGTCCGTTAGCGGGAGGGCCCTACATTCAGTACTTC. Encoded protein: CASSPLAGGPYIQYF.

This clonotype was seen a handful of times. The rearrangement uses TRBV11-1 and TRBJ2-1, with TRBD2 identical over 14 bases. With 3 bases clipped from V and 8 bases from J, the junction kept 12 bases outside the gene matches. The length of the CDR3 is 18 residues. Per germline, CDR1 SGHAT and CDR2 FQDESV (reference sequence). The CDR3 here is CASSFPGTSGSKWDEQFF. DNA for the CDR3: TGTGCCAGCAGCTTTCCCGGGACTAGCGGGAGTAAATGGGATGAGCAGTTCTTC.

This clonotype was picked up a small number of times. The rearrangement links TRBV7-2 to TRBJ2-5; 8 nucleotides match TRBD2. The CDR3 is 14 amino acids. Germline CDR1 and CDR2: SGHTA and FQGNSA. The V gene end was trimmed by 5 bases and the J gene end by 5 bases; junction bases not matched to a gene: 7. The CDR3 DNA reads TGTGCCAGCAGCCGACTAGCGCTTGGGGAGACCCAGTACTTC. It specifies CASSRLALGETQYF.

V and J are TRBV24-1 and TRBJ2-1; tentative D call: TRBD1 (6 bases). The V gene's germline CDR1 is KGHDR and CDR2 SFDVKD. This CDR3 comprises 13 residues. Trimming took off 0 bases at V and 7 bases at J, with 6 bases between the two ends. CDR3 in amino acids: CATSDLTGNEQFF. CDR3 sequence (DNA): TGTGCCACCAGTGATTTGACAGGGAATGAGCAGTTCTTC.

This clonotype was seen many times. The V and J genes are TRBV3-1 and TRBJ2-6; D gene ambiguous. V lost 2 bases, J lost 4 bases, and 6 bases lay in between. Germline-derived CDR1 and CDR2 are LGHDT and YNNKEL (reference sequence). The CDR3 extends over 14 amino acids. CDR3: CASSQSGGANVLTF. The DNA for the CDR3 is TGTGCCAGCAGCCAATCGGGCGGGGCCAACGTCCTGACTTTC.

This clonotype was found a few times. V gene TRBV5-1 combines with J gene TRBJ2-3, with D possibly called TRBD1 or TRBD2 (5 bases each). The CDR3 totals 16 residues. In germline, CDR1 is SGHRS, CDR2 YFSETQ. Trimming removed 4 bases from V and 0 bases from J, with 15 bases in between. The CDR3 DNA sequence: TGCGCCAGCAGCCGCGCCGGGGCCCCAAGCACAGATACGCAGTATTTT. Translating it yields CASSRAGAPSTDTQYF.

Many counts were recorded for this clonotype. For the CDR3, the DNA is TGCGCCAGCAGGTGGGGGTTAGCAACTAATGAAAAACTGTTTTTT. It yields the protein CASRWGLATNEKLFF. The chain uses TRBV5-1 and TRBJ1-4; weak D call: TRBD1 (5 bases). With 5 bases removed from V and 0 bases from J, the gap between germline ends came to 11 bases. The CDR3 covers 15 residues. Germline V gene lookup returns CDR1 SGHRS and CDR2 YFSETQ. The full variable domain, completed using reference TRBV5-1 and TRBJ1-4, is KAGVTQTPRYLIKTRGQQVTLSCSPISGHRSVSWYQQTPGQGLQFLFEYFSETQRNKGNFPGRFSGRQFSNSRSEMNVSTLELGDSALYLCASRWGLATNEKLFFGSGTQLSVL.

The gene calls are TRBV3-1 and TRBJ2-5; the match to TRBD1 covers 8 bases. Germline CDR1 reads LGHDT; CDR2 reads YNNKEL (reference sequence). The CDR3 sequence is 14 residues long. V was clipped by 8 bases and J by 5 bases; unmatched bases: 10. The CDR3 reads CASGLQGAGETQYF. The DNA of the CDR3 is TGTGCCAGCGGACTTCAGGGGGCCGGGGAGACCCAGTACTTC.

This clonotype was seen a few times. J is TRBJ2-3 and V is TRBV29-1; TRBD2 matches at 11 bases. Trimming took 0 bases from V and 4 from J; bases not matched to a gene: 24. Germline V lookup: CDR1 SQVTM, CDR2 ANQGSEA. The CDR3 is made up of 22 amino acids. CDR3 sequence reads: CSVEDQLRAGTSGAPGADTQYF. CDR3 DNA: TGCAGCGTTGAAGATCAACTCCGGGCCGGGACTAGCGGCGCCCCGGGCGCAGATACGCAGTATTTT.

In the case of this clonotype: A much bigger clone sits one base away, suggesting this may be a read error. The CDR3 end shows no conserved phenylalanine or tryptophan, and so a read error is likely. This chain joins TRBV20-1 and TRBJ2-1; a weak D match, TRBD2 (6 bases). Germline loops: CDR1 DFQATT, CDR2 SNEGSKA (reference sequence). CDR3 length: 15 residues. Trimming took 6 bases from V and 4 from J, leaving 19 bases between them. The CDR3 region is CSARKPGLPYNEQFY. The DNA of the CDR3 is TGCAGTGCGCGAAAACCCGGACTACCATACAATGAGCAGTTCTAC.

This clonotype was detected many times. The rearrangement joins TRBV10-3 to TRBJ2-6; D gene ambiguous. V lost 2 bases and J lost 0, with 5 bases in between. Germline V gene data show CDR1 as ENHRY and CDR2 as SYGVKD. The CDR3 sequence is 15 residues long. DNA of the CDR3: TGTGCCATCAGTGAGAGGAGCTCTGGGGCCAACGTCCTGACTTTC. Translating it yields CAISERSSGANVLTF.